A selection of T cell receptor beta chains follows, all from one sample in a study of human T cells and chemical hapten exposure. In TCRdb, the RACE reads were re-called with MiXCR into one record per CDR3 protein. The table records tens of thousands of distinct CDR3 sequences, around a third of them present only once. The source was whole blood, collected in connection with sensitization to the hapten diphenylcyclopropenone (DPC). These receptors originate from a middle-aged man with alopecia areata. Some clones in this sample may be carry-over from other donors' samples. Both conserved end residues are part of each CDR3. D genes are given only for firm matches. Not every row has a clone size; where given, it reads once, few, many or a size class.

D gene,clone size,J gene,V gene,CDR3 protein,CDR3 DNA
.,.,TRBJ1-1,TRBV28,CASSLSEPEAFF,TGTGCCAGCAGTTTATCCGAGCCTGAAGCTTTCTTT
.,.,TRBJ2-1,TRBV10-1,CASSESAKFYEQFF,TGCGCCAGCAGTGAGTCAGCCAAGTTTTATGAGCAGTTCTTC
TRBD1,.,TRBJ2-5,TRBV28,CASSRTGGTTETQYF,TGTGCCAGCAGCCGGACAGGGGGAACTACAGAGACCCAGTACTTC
.,few,TRBJ2-3,TRBV20-1,CSARGLTGTTDTQYF,TGCAGTGCTAGAGGTTTGACAGGCACCACAGATACGCAGTATTTT
TRBD2,.,TRBJ2-7,TRBV28,CASARRRLAGGEQYF,TGTGCCAGCGCGCGCAGAAGACTAGCGGGAGGCGAGCAGTACTTC
TRBD2,.,TRBJ2-1,TRBV3-1,CASSRTSGSSEQFF,TGTGCCAGCAGCCGGACTAGCGGGAGCAGTGAGCAGTTCTTC
.,.,TRBJ2-3,TRBV12-3/TRBV12-4,CASSLGTRSTDTQYF,TGTGCCAGCAGTTTGGGAACCCGGAGCACAGATACGCAGTATTTT
TRBD2,.,TRBJ2-3,TRBV27,CASSSSGSWTDTQYF,TGTGCCAGCAGTTCTAGCGGGAGTTGGACAGATACGCAGTATTTT
.,few,TRBJ2-7,TRBV25-1,CASSAREQYF,TGTGCCAGCAGTGCTAGGGAGCAGTACTTC
.,few,TRBJ1-2,TRBV12-3/TRBV12-4,CASSLPGLYGYTF,TGTGCCAGCAGTTTACCAGGGCTCTATGGCTACACCTTC
.,.,TRBJ1-5,TRBV12-3/TRBV12-4,CASRPESFGPQHF,TGTGCCAGCAGGCCCGAGTCCTTTGGGCCCCAGCATTTT
TRBD2,.,TRBJ2-2,TRBV20-1,CSATSGRGAGELFF,TGCAGTGCAACTAGCGGGAGGGGAGCCGGGGAGCTGTTTTTT
.,.,TRBJ1-6,TRBV20-1,CSAPSPGLSSSYNSPLHF,TGCAGTGCCCCGTCCCCGGGGCTATCGAGCTCCTATAATTCACCCCTCCACTTT
TRBD1,.,TRBJ2-7,TRBV12-3/TRBV12-4,CASSPRTGDPYEQYF,TGTGCCAGCAGTCCCCGGACAGGCGACCCCTACGAGCAGTACTTC
.,few,TRBJ1-4,TRBV6-5,CASSYIGRENEKLFF,TGTGCCAGCAGTTACATCGGACGGGAAAATGAAAAACTGTTTTTT
TRBD2,.,TRBJ2-1,TRBV27,CASSPSSGGDEQFF,TGTGCCAGCAGCCCCTCCAGCGGGGGGGATGAGCAGTTCTTC
.,few,TRBJ2-7,TRBV7-2,CASSSYRDTGVYDEQYF,TGTGCCAGCAGCTCCTACCGGGACACTGGGGTATATGACGAGCAGTACTTC
.,few,TRBJ1-5,TRBV7-2,CASSLDHQPQHF,TGTGCCAGCAGCTTAGACCATCAGCCCCAGCATTTT
TRBD2,.,TRBJ2-2,TRBV24-1,CATSDVSGRTGTGELFF,TGTGCCACCAGTGATGTGAGCGGGAGGACGGGCACCGGGGAGCTGTTTTTT
TRBD1,.,TRBJ2-3,TRBV29-1,CSVSGQLITDTQYF,TGCAGCGTTTCGGGACAGCTCATCACAGATACGCAGTATTTT
.,.,TRBJ2-7,TRBV2,CASYLAEGSYEQYF,TGTGCCAGCTATCTAGCTGAGGGCTCCTACGAGCAGTACTTC
TRBD2,.,TRBJ2-1,TRBV3-1,CASSPTSGSSNEQFF,TGTGCCAGCAGTCCGACTAGCGGGAGTAGTAATGAGCAGTTCTTC
.,.,TRBJ1-6,TRBV18,CASSPQAEGASYNSPLHF,TGTGCCAGCTCACCGCAGGCTGAGGGTGCGTCCTATAATTCACCCCTCCACTTT
.,once,TRBJ2-3,TRBV12-3/TRBV12-4,CASSRSWTGVTDTQYF,TGTGCCAGCAGCCGAAGTTGGACGGGAGTCACAGATACGCAGTATTTT
TRBD2,.,TRBJ2-7,TRBV12-3/TRBV12-4,CASSFSREVHEQYF,TGTGCCAGCAGTTTCTCACGGGAGGTCCACGAGCAGTACTTC
TRBD1,.,TRBJ2-7,TRBV10-3,CAISTGTGCHEQYF,TGTGCCATCAGTACCGGGACAGGGTGTCACGAGCAGTACTTC
.,.,TRBJ2-1,TRBV18,CASSLSREPNEQFF,TGTGCCAGCTCACTAAGCAGGGAACCCAATGAGCAGTTCTTC
TRBD2,.,TRBJ2-1,TRBV20-1,CSAPPGTSVGNEQFF,TGCAGTGCTCCCCCCGGGACTAGCGTGGGCAATGAGCAGTTCTTC
TRBD2,.,TRBJ2-1,TRBV4-2,CASSQDGLAGDGSYNEQFF,TGTGCCAGCAGCCAAGACGGTCTAGCGGGAGATGGATCCTACAATGAGCAGTTCTTC
.,.,TRBJ2-3,TRBV6-1,CATSRDTYTDTQYF,TGTGCCACGTCCCGGGACACCTACACAGATACGCAGTATTTT
.,.,TRBJ1-1,TRBV20-1,CSARDHFRGRALTFF,TGCAGTGCTAGAGATCATTTCCGGGGGCGAGCGTTAACTTTCTTT
TRBD1,few,TRBJ2-1,TRBV6-4,CASSPLTGTGGNEQFF,TGTGCCAGCAGTCCTCTTACCGGGACAGGGGGCAATGAGCAGTTCTTC
.,few,TRBJ1-4,TRBV4-3,CASRLDSYATNEKLFF,TGCGCCAGCAGGCTGGACAGCTACGCAACTAATGAAAAACTGTTTTTT
.,.,TRBJ2-7,TRBV10-3,CAISDRVLYEQYF,TGTGCCATCAGTGACAGGGTCCTCTACGAGCAGTACTTC
TRBD2,.,TRBJ2-1,TRBV7-2,CASSVTGTSGYNEQFF,TGTGCCAGCAGCGTCACCGGGACTAGCGGATACAATGAGCAGTTCTTC
.,.,TRBJ2-2,TRBV20-1,CSARDMVAANTGELFF,TGCAGTGCTAGAGATATGGTAGCAGCGAACACCGGGGAGCTGTTTTTT
TRBD2,few,TRBJ2-3,TRBV15,CATGEAGGGTDTQYF,TGTGCCACCGGGGAAGCGGGAGGGGGCACAGATACGCAGTATTTT
.,many,TRBJ1-1,TRBV20-1,CSARVSPPGANTEAFF,TGCAGTGCTAGAGTAAGCCCCCCAGGGGCGAACACTGAAGCTTTCTTT
.,.,TRBJ2-1,TRBV7-7,CASSLGFLDEQFF,TGTGCCAGCAGCTTAGGGTTCCTGGATGAGCAGTTCTTC
.,.,TRBJ2-3,TRBV4-3,CASSQEEGGTDTQYF,TGCGCCAGCAGCCAAGAGGAGGGCGGCACAGATACGCAGTATTTT
TRBD2,.,TRBJ2-5,TRBV11-2,CASSPGGAGGYQETQYF,TGTGCCAGCAGCCCCGGCGGGGCGGGAGGGTACCAAGAGACCCAGTACTTC
.,many,TRBJ2-7,TRBV28,CASSLKYEQYF,TGTGCCAGCAGTTTAAAATACGAGCAGTACTTC
TRBD1,many,TRBJ1-5,TRBV28,CASSLTGATQPQHF,TGTGCCAGCAGTTTAACAGGGGCCACTCAGCCCCAGCATTTT
.,.,TRBJ1-5,TRBV4-1,CASSQDWPERQPQHF,TGCGCCAGCAGCCAAGATTGGCCAGAAAGACAGCCCCAGCATTTT
.,.,TRBJ2-1,TRBV4-1,CASSQEFGRYNEQFF,TGCGCCAGCAGCCAAGAATTTGGCCGCTACAATGAGCAGTTCTTC
.,.,TRBJ2-7,TRBV7-2,CASSLGTYEQYF,TGTGCCAGCAGCTTAGGGACCTACGAGCAGTACTTC
.,.,TRBJ2-7,TRBV14,CASSQLQGRPYEQYF,TGTGCCAGCAGCCAGTTGCAGGGCAGACCCTACGAGCAGTACTTC
.,.,TRBJ2-2,TRBV12-3/TRBV12-4,CASSLALLAGRRTGELFF,TGTGCCAGCAGTTTAGCGCTTCTGGCAGGGCGGAGAACCGGGGAGCTGTTTTTT
.,few,TRBJ2-7,TRBV2,CASSEFLKGGIYEQYF,TGTGCCAGCAGTGAATTCCTGAAGGGGGGCATCTACGAGCAGTACTTC
TRBD1,.,TRBJ1-1,TRBV9,CASYPGQGLTTEAFF,TGTGCCTCCTACCCTGGACAGGGACTGACCACTGAAGCTTTCTTT
TRBD1,.,TRBJ1-2,TRBV19,CASSPGTGGGGYGYTF,TGTGCCAGTAGCCCAGGGACAGGGGGCGGAGGCTATGGCTACACCTTC
TRBD1,few,TRBJ1-1,TRBV7-9,CASSITQGLGNTEAFF,TGTGCCAGCAGCATAACACAGGGGCTGGGGAACACTGAAGCTTTCTTT
.,.,TRBJ1-5,TRBV7-2,CASSLSNNQPQHF,TGTGCCAGCAGCTTAAGTAACAATCAGCCCCAGCATTTT